The 23 T cell receptor beta chains listed next were all sequenced from one sample in a study of T cells in Graves' hyperthyroidism and ophthalmopathy. Amplified TCR beta CDR3 regions came from RNA transcripts. The primer set for the first-round RT-PCR of the TCR CDR3 was HTBI. Via MiXCR, TCRdb re-called the multiplex PCR reads, giving one row per CDR3 protein. Here the sample spans 400,000 to 500,000 distinct CDR3 sequences, approximately 14% being singletons. Input material: blood. The receptor set was obtained from a woman between 18 and 29 years old with Graves' hyperthyroidism.

J is TRBJ2-7 and V is TRBV12-3 or TRBV12-4; TRBD1 is a possible D gene (6 bases). The V end was cut by 5 bases, the J end by 2 bases, with 16 bases between. The CDR3 is 15 residues long. CDR3 region: CASSPLRQDPYEQYF. The CDR3 region has the DNA TGTGCCAGCAGTCCTCTAAGACAGGATCCCTACGAGCAGTACTTC.

The table lists this clonotype with many counts. This chain uses TRBV28 with TRBJ1-6; no clear D. Germline V gene lookup returns CDR1 MDHEN and CDR2 SYDVKM. CDR3 length equals 18 residues. Trimming pared 7 bases from V and 0 bases from J, leaving 19 bases between. The CDR3 nucleotides read TGTGCCAGCACCCCCGGGCAAGGCGGAACCTCCTATAATTCACCCCTCCACTTT. Translated, it gives CASTPGQGGTSYNSPLHF. The full variable domain, completed using reference TRBV28 and TRBJ1-6, is DVKVTQSSRYLVKRTGEKVFLECVQDMDHENMFWYRQDPGLGLRLIYFSYDVKMKEKGDIPEGYSVSREKKERFSLILESASTNQTSMYLCASTPGQGGTSYNSPLHFGNGTRLTVT.

There are many counts of this clonotype. The chain links TRBV28 to TRBJ2-1; D unclear. The V and J ends lost 4 bases and 9 bases respectively, with 22 bases between them. The CDR3 length is 16 residues. Germline loops: CDR1 MDHEN, CDR2 SYDVKM. The CDR3 region is CASSSTRTPFPGEQFF. In DNA, the CDR3 is TGTGCCAGCAGTTCGACGCGGACGCCATTCCCGGGTGAGCAGTTCTTC.

This chain uses TRBV28 with TRBJ1-1; a weak D match, TRBD1 (5 bases). The V end lost 7 bases, the J end lost 4 bases, and 13 bases lay between the germline ends. This CDR3 spans 13 amino acids. CDR1 and CDR2 from the germline V gene are MDHEN and SYDVKM. The CDR3 spells CASMPAGLTEAFF. The CDR3 bases are TGTGCCAGCATGCCAGCAGGGCTCACTGAAGCTTTCTTT.

The rearrangement joins TRBV18 to TRBJ1-2; 9 bases are a match to TRBD1. With V trimmed by 3 bases and J by 3 bases, 8 bases remained unmatched. Germline V gene sequence: CDR1 KGHSH, CDR2 LQKENI. This CDR3 comprises 16 residues. In nucleotides, the CDR3 is TGTGCCAGCTCACCGGTGATGGGACAGGGACACTATGGCTACACCTTC. This encodes CASSPVMGQGHYGYTF.

This clonotype has ten or more counts. The chain is built from TRBV20-1 and TRBJ2-5; perhaps TRBD2 as D (5 bases). This CDR3 has 11 amino acids. Germline-derived CDR1 and CDR2 are DFQATT and SNEGSKA (reference sequence). V lost 5 bases and J lost 7, with 11 bases in between. CDR3 amino acids: CSAVARGTQYF. DNA for the CDR3: TGCAGTGCTGTAGCTCGGGGGACCCAGTACTTC.

This clonotype was seen ten or more times. The V call is TRBV30, the J call TRBJ2-5; possible D gene TRBD1, 5 bases. This CDR3 has 12 amino acids. Trimming stripped 5 bases from V and 4 bases from J, with 11 bases between. In germline, CDR1 is GTSNPN, CDR2 SVGIG (reference sequence). Here the CDR3 reads CAWADTGETQYF. The CDR3 DNA reads as TGTGCCTGGGCGGACACGGGAGAGACCCAGTACTTC.

The chain combines TRBV18 with TRBJ2-5; maybe TRBD2 (6 bases). Trimming took 2 bases from V and 5 from J, leaving 12 bases between them. The CDR3 length is 14 residues. Germline V CDR1 and CDR2: KGHSH, LQKENI. Here the CDR3 DNA reads TGTGCCAGCTCACCAGGTCCGGGAGTGGAGACCCAGTACTTC. Translating gives CASSPGPGVETQYF.

This clonotype was detected many times. The V and J genes are TRBV28 and TRBJ1-1, with D tentatively TRBD1 (6 bases). This CDR3 comprises 17 residues. Trimming stripped 10 bases from V and 0 bases from J, with 24 bases between. Germline V gene sequence: CDR1 MDHEN, CDR2 SYDVKM. CDR3 DNA: TGTGCCACATCTAGATTCACGGGGGGCTTCATGAACACTGAAGCTTTCTTT. Its translation is CATSRFTGGFMNTEAFF.

In its sample, this clonotype was seen many times. The chain employs TRBV7-9 and TRBJ2-1, with 8 bases lining up with TRBD1. CDR1 and CDR2 (germline): SEHNR, FQNEAQ (reference sequence). The J segment lost 0 bases and the V segment lost 6 bases, leaving 10 bases of the junction unmatched. The CDR3 totals 17 residues. The CDR3 region is CASRTTWTGSSYNEQFF. CDR3 in DNA: TGTGCCAGCAGGACAACCTGGACAGGGTCCTCCTACAATGAGCAGTTCTTC.

This clonotype was recorded many times. This sequence joins TRBV7-2 and TRBJ2-3, with TRBD2 matching 7 bases. V lost 1 base to trimming and J lost 3 bases; unmatched junction nucleotides: 7. Germline V CDR1 and CDR2: SGHTA, FQGNSA. This CDR3 comprises 16 residues. CDR3 region: CASSLEQTSWTDTQYF. CDR3 nucleotides: TGTGCCAGCAGCTTAGAGCAGACTAGCTGGACAGATACGCAGTATTTT.

This clonotype was seen repeatedly, ten times or more. The chain has TRBV9 and TRBJ2-2; the D gene is possibly TRBD1 (5 bases). CDR3 length equals 15 residues. The V and J ends lost 0 bases and 5 bases respectively, with 11 bases between them. Germline V lookup: CDR1 SGDLS, CDR2 YYNGEE. The CDR3, as DNA: TGTGCCAGCAGCGTAGCCCCCCAGGGTACCGGGGAGCTGTTTTTT. It specifies CASSVAPQGTGELFF.

This clonotype was counted many times. The chain links TRBV28 to TRBJ1-6; D is possibly TRBD1 (5 bases). V dropped 9 bases and J dropped 13 bases, with 19 bases sitting between them. Germline V gives CDR1 MDHEN, CDR2 SYDVKM. The CDR3 is 13 amino acids. The CDR3 bases are TGTGCCAGTCACTTGGGGGTTCGGTCTCCCCTCCACTTT. Translating it yields CASHLGVRSPLHF.

This clonotype was seen many times. The CDR3: CSARLAATYEQYF. For the CDR3, the DNA is TGCAGTGCTAGACTAGCGGCCACCTACGAGCAGTACTTC. V and J are TRBV20-1 and TRBJ2-7; 7 bases match TRBD2. Germline assignment: CDR1 DFQATT and CDR2 SNEGSKA (reference sequence). The CDR3 is 13 residues long. The J segment lost 2 bases and the V segment lost 2 bases, leaving 3 bases of the junction unmatched.

This clonotype has ten or more counts. The J gene is TRBJ2-7, the V gene TRBV12-3 or TRBV12-4; 8 bases align to TRBD2. The trim removed 6 bases at V and 2 bases at J, leaving 9 bases unmatched. CDR3 length equals 15 residues. CDR3 bases: TGTGCCAGCAGGTTAAGCGGGAGTCCCGCCTACGAGCAGTACTTC. Translated: CASRLSGSPAYEQYF.

In regard to this clonotype: This could be a read error, since a much larger clone is one nucleotide away. The chain combines TRBV20-1 with TRBJ1-1; D gene unclear. The V gene's germline CDR1 is DFQATT and CDR2 SNEGSKA (reference sequence). CDR3 size: 13 residues. Trimming removed 0 bases at V and 8 bases at J, with 13 bases between. The CDR3 loop is CSARDGGPPEAFF. The CDR3 nucleotides read TGCAGTGCTAGAGATGGTGGCCCTCCCGAAGCTTTCTTT.

There are many counts of this clonotype. This rearrangement joins TRBV20-1 to TRBJ2-1; D call uncertain. CDR1 DFQATT and CDR2 SNEGSKA come from the germline V gene (reference sequence). The length of the CDR3 is 12 residues. Trimming took 5 bases from V and 6 from J, leaving 11 bases between them. The CDR3 region has the DNA TGCAGTGCTGGATGGGCTGCCAATGAGCAGTTCTTC. Translation: CSAGWAANEQFF.

This clonotype has only a few counts. The J gene is TRBJ2-3, the V gene TRBV20-1; 11 bases line up with TRBD2. Trimming at V came to 2 bases and at J to 8 bases, leaving 12 bases not matched to a gene. Germline lookup yields CDR1 DFQATT and CDR2 SNEGSKA (reference sequence). The CDR3 covers 16 residues. The CDR3 reads CSARFSTSGSWSTQYF. CDR3 DNA: TGCAGTGCTAGATTCTCTACTAGCGGGAGTTGGAGTACGCAGTATTTT.

This clonotype was picked up a small number of times. The rearrangement joins TRBV27 to TRBJ2-5; no firm D call. Germline CDR1 is MNHEY and CDR2 is SMNVEV (reference sequence). V was cut by 2 bases and J by 0 bases, with 22 bases left in between. The CDR3 consists of 19 residues. The CDR3 is CASSLKGSYPIKYQETQYF. Written as DNA, the CDR3 is TGTGCCAGCAGTTTAAAGGGCTCCTACCCCATAAAGTACCAAGAGACCCAGTACTTC.

This clonotype was picked up many times. The chain links TRBV5-1 to TRBJ1-4; possibly TRBD1 for D (5 bases). CDR1 and CDR2 from the germline V gene are SGHRS and YFSETQ. Trimming removed 0 bases at V and 7 bases at J, with 7 bases between. The CDR3 length is 13 residues. The CDR3 protein is CASSLEDSEKLFF. In nucleotides, the CDR3 is TGCGCCAGCAGCTTGGAAGACAGTGAAAAACTGTTTTTT.

In its sample, this clonotype was seen many times. The chain employs TRBV28 and TRBJ1-5, with D unclear. V shed 2 bases and J shed 5 bases, with 4 bases lying between them. The CDR3 covers 12 residues. Germline V gene data show CDR1 as MDHEN and CDR2 as SYDVKM. The CDR3 region has the DNA TGTGCCAGCAGTTTAAGGGATCAGCCCCAGCATTTT. Amino acid sequence: CASSLRDQPQHF. Full variable domain (remainder filled in from reference TRBV28 and TRBJ1-5): DVKVTQSSRYLVKRTGEKVFLECVQDMDHENMFWYRQDPGLGLRLIYFSYDVKMKEKGDIPEGYSVSREKKERFSLILESASTNQTSMYLCASSLRDQPQHFGDGTRLSIL.

The rearrangement joins TRBV13 to TRBJ1-1; possibly TRBD1 for D (6 bases). In germline, CDR1 is PRHDT, CDR2 FYEKMQ (reference sequence). Trimming took off 3 bases at V and 4 bases at J, with 12 bases between the two ends. The CDR3 is 14 amino acids. The CDR3 region is CASSFLGGATEAFF. The CDR3 bases are TGTGCCAGCAGCTTTTTAGGGGGGGCCACTGAAGCTTTCTTT.

The V and J genes are TRBV20-1 and TRBJ1-2, with D unresolved. The germline V gene has CDR1 DFQATT and CDR2 SNEGSKA (reference sequence). Trimming shortened V by 5 bases and J by 2 bases, and 12 bases separated the two germline ends. The CDR3 contains 13 residues. In DNA form, the CDR3 reads TGCAGTGCTCTGATAGACGGAAACTATGGCTACACCTTC. Translated, it gives CSALIDGNYGYTF.